This T cell receptor beta chain was documented in a study of cytomegalovirus exposure and HLA in healthy donors. 60 Vbeta and 13 Jbeta primers were used in PCR. The repertoire was sequenced with immunoSEQ multiplex PCR; TCRdb's copy has only in-frame clones and lacks some. Among 100,000 to 150,000 clones listed, about 73% were seen once. This clone occurred once. The antigen remains unidentified. Findings and limits, study-wide: Sequencing likely produced, as an artifact, a cluster of highly shared sequence variants. Investigators reported 150 to 200 TCR beta chains as tied to cytomegalovirus.

CDR1 and CDR2 (germline): SGHAT, FQNNGV. Between the trimmed V and J ends, which lost 5 bases and 4 bases, there was a span of 20 bases. The CDR3 contains 17 residues. Sample: PBMCs. This receptor was identified in a woman in her forties or fifties in good health and CMV-seropositive. This chain links TRBV11-2 with TRBJ2-2; TRBD2 is a possible D gene (5 bases). CDR3 sequence reads: CASSPAWGVAGTGELFF. CDR3 in DNA: TGTGCCAGCAGCCCCGCCTGGGGTGTCGCGGGCACCGGGGAGCTGTTTTTT. Variable domain in full (rest from reference TRBV11-2 and TRBJ2-2): EAGVAQSPRYKIIEKRQSVAFWCNPISGHATLYWYQQILGQGPKLLIQFQNNGVVDDSQLPKDRFSAERLKGVDSTLKIQPAKLEDSAVYLCASSPAWGVAGTGELFFGEGSRLTVL.